This T cell receptor (beta chain) was sequenced during a study of T cell responses to AZD1222 COVID-19 vaccine. Details on this clone: Its antigen is still unknown.

Broader study findings: Nearly half of unique spike-specific TCRs reportedly avoided B.1.351 and B.1.1.7 mutated regions. Just 6 or 7 AZD1222 recipients were seropositive at baseline. The donor group comprised mostly white British people and more females; the analysis possibly underestimated clonal diversity. Regions 160-218 and 743-854 held dominance among vaccine-associated CD4 TCRs, which spanned spike.

V shed 6 bases and J shed 5 bases, with 16 bases lying between them. The CDR3 has 14 residues. Germline loops: CDR1 WNHNN, CDR2 SYGVQD (reference sequence). The assay was immunoSEQ multiplex PCR, and TCRdb's table has in-frame clones only and misses some. Seen here are about 130,000 clones, 70% to 90% observed once, and the top ten hold about 22%. The TCR sequence derives from an adult in good health. The input for sequencing was peripheral blood, taken on day 0 of AZD1222 vaccination. The gene calls are TRBV10-1 and TRBJ1-1; D is perhaps TRBD1 (6 bases). In DNA, the CDR3 is TGCGCCAGCAGAAAAGGGGGATTGGGGACTGAAGCTTTCTTT. Residues: CASRKGGLGTEAFF.